The 22 T cell receptor beta chains below were found in one sample sequenced in a study of a mutant IDH1 vaccine in newly diagnosed glioma. Generated by immunoSEQ multiplex PCR, the TCRdb table keeps only in-frame clones and is missing some. The sample contains tens of thousands of clones, about four fifths of which appear only once. Time point reported: week 47, end of study. Doses comprised 300 ug of mutant IDH1 20-mer peptide each, plus topical imiquimod. No antigen has been identified for these receptors. Here the sequenced sample was PBMCs, taken from a glioma patient whose treatment included an IDH1 peptide vaccine. The receptors derive from a man aged 25 to 45 with glioma.

This clone appeared a few times. V gene TRBV6-1 combines with J gene TRBJ1-1; perhaps TRBD1 as D (6 bases). The CDR3 has 14 residues. Germline assignment: CDR1 MNHNS and CDR2 SASEGT. Trimming pared 1 base from V and 1 base from J, leaving 7 bases between. CDR3 nucleotide sequence: TGTGCCAGCAGTGAAGGGGACACGAACACTGAAGCTTTCTTT. Translating gives CASSEGDTNTEAFF.

This clone was seen just once. The chain uses TRBV4-1 and TRBJ1-1; 7 bases line up with TRBD1. This CDR3 has 15 amino acids. Trimming cost V 5 bases and J 3 bases; bases outside gene matches: 9. CDR1 and CDR2 from the germline V gene are MGHRA and YSYEKL. Here the CDR3 reads CASSYILTGDTEAFF. The CDR3 DNA is TGCGCCAGCAGCTACATCTTAACAGGGGACACTGAAGCTTTCTTT.

This sequence joins TRBV2 and TRBJ1-2, with 10 bases identical to TRBD1. CDR1 is SNHLY and CDR2 is FYNNEI in the germline V gene. The CDR3 contains 15 residues. The V and J ends lost 6 bases and 1 base, in that order; junction bases with no gene match: 5. The CDR3 reads CASRTGQGNNYGYTF. DNA for the CDR3: TGTGCCAGCAGAACGGGACAGGGGAATAACTATGGCTACACCTTC.

This clone turned up a few times. The chain employs TRBV29-1 and TRBJ1-4; no firm D call. Trimming removed 4 bases at V and 0 bases at J, with 9 bases between. Germline-derived CDR1 and CDR2 are SQVTM and ANQGSEA. The CDR3 has 14 amino acids. CDR3 coding DNA: TGCAGCGTTGCTGCAGACACAACTAATGAAAAACTGTTTTTT. This encodes CSVAADTTNEKLFF.

The chain uses TRBV6-4 and TRBJ1-1, with 9 bases lining up with TRBD1. J was trimmed by 4 bases and V by 3 bases; bases with no gene match: 9. This CDR3 has 16 residues. Germline loops: CDR1 MRHNA, CDR2 SNTAGT. CDR3 nucleotides: TGTGCCAGCAGTGAGGAGTGGAGGACAGGGGTCACTGAAGCTTTCTTT. This sequence encodes CASSEEWRTGVTEAFF.

The rearrangement links TRBV15 to TRBJ2-7; maybe TRBD1 (5 bases). The CDR3 has 15 residues. In germline, CDR1 is LNHNV, CDR2 YYDKDF (reference sequence). The V end lost 0 bases, the J end lost 0 bases, and 9 bases lay between the germline ends. CDR3 region: CATSREPTASYEQYF. As DNA, the CDR3 is TGTGCCACCAGCAGAGAACCGACAGCCTCCTACGAGCAGTACTTC.

This clone was detected only a few times. The rearrangement links TRBV6-4 to TRBJ2-3, with 7 bases matching TRBD2. Trimming at V came to 3 bases and at J to 1 base, leaving 4 bases not matched to a gene. Germline values: CDR1 MRHNA, CDR2 SNTAGT. This CDR3 has 15 amino acids. CDR3 region: CASSEERGGTDTQYF. The CDR3 region has the DNA TGTGCCAGCAGTGAAGAGCGGGGAGGCACAGATACGCAGTATTTT.

The rearrangement uses TRBV5-5 and TRBJ2-7, with D hard to call. CDR1 is SGHKS and CDR2 is YYEKEE in the germline V gene (reference sequence). With 0 bases removed from V and 2 bases from J, the gap between germline ends came to 12 bases. The CDR3 loop spans 15 amino acids. CDR3 bases: TGTGCCAGCAGCTTGGCCTGGGCAGTTACCTACGAGCAGTACTTC. It encodes CASSLAWAVTYEQYF. Variable domain in full (rest from reference TRBV5-5 and TRBJ2-7): DAGVTQSPTHLIKTRGQQVTLRCSPISGHKSVSWYQQVLGQGPQFIFQYYEKEERGRGNFPDRFSARQFPNYSSELNVNALLLGDSALYLCASSLAWAVTYEQYFGPGTRLTVT.

The V call is TRBV29-1, the J call TRBJ2-7; TRBD2 is a possible D gene (5 bases). This CDR3 has 14 residues. The V and J ends lost 4 bases and 3 bases respectively, with 16 bases between them. The V gene's germline CDR1 is SQVTM and CDR2 ANQGSEA. The CDR3 region is CSVGGLHNNYEQYF. CDR3 coding DNA: TGCAGCGTTGGAGGACTGCATAACAACTACGAGCAGTACTTC.

This chain joins TRBV6-6 and TRBJ1-5; D remains unclear. The germline CDR1 and CDR2 sequences are MNHNY and SVGAGI (reference sequence). This CDR3 spans 13 amino acids. V lost 4 bases to trimming and J lost 7 bases, with 11 bases between them. CDR3 in DNA: TGTGCCAGCAGTTCCCTCACTTGGCAGCCCCAGCATTTT. It is translated as CASSSLTWQPQHF.

The chain couples TRBV27 to TRBJ1-2; 10 bases map to TRBD1. The V and J ends lost 8 bases and 4 bases, in that order; junction bases with no gene match: 19. The CDR3 extends over 18 amino acids. The germline V gene encodes CDR1 MNHEY and CDR2 SMNVEV (reference sequence). The CDR3 region has the DNA TGTGCCAGCCTGCGTGGGGGACAGGGGAAGAAATCCTTCTATGGCTACACCTTC. It encodes CASLRGGQGKKSFYGYTF.

The rearrangement uses TRBV19 and TRBJ2-1; D tentatively fits TRBD1 or TRBD2 (6 bases each). The CDR3 is 14 residues long. The germline V and J ends were trimmed by 5 bases and 1 base, with 9 bases remaining between them. Germline V gene lookup returns CDR1 LNHDA and CDR2 SQIVND (reference sequence). CDR3 sequence: CASSEGGSYNEQFF. For the CDR3, the DNA is TGTGCCAGTAGTGAAGGGGGGTCCTACAATGAGCAGTTCTTC.

In the case of this clone: The same CDR3 is also encoded by other DNA sequences in this sample. The J gene is TRBJ2-5, the V gene TRBV6-5; no clear D gene. The V end lost 0 bases, the J end lost 4 bases, and 3 bases lay between the germline ends. This CDR3 is 12 amino acids long. Germline CDR1 MNHEY, CDR2 SVGAGI. CDR3 in amino acids: CASSYSGETQYF. For the CDR3, the DNA is TGTGCCAGCAGTTACTCGGGAGAGACCCAGTACTTC.

This sequence joins TRBV5-6 and TRBJ2-1, with D tentatively TRBD1 (5 bases). The germline gives CDR1 SGHDT, CDR2 YYEEEE. CDR3 length: 16 residues. Trimming took 4 bases from V and 0 from J, leaving 14 bases between them. The CDR3 DNA is TGTGCCAGCAGCACTTGGATTGACAGCTCCTACAATGAGCAGTTCTTC. Protein: CASSTWIDSSYNEQFF.

This chain joins TRBV28 and TRBJ1-3, with D hard to call. Per germline, CDR1 MDHEN and CDR2 SYDVKM. This CDR3 region has 15 residues. The ends were cut back, 4 bases at V and 0 bases at J, with 10 bases in the middle. The CDR3 sequence is CASSSQVSSGNTIYF. For the CDR3, the DNA is TGTGCCAGCAGTTCCCAAGTGAGCTCTGGAAACACCATATATTTT.

The chain uses TRBV19 and TRBJ2-7; D possibly corresponds to TRBD1 (5 bases). Trimming left V 1 base short and J 3 bases short, with 10 bases between. Germline V gene data show CDR1 as LNHDA and CDR2 as SQIVND (reference sequence). The CDR3 spans 14 residues. The CDR3 spells CASSIGPGYYEQYF. In DNA, the CDR3 is TGTGCCAGTAGTATAGGCCCAGGGTACTACGAGCAGTACTTC.

The chain couples TRBV28 to TRBJ1-1, with TRBD1 matching over 7 bases. The CDR3 is made up of 15 amino acids. Per the germline V gene, CDR1 is MDHEN and CDR2 is SYDVKM. V was clipped by 5 bases and J by 5 bases; unmatched bases: 11. The CDR3 DNA reads as TGTGCCAGCAGTGAGGCGACAGGGACAATGACTGAAGCTTTCTTT. Translating it yields CASSEATGTMTEAFF.

The V call is TRBV28, the J call TRBJ1-2; no definite D call. Germline values: CDR1 MDHEN, CDR2 SYDVKM. The CDR3 consists of 13 residues. The V gene lost 3 bases and the J gene lost 3 bases, with 8 bases spanning the gap. The CDR3 DNA reads as TGTGCCAGCAGTTTCTTCACCGACTATGGCTACACCTTC. This gives the protein CASSFFTDYGYTF.

This chain links TRBV9 with TRBJ1-2, with D maybe TRBD1 (5 bases). Trimming removed 6 bases from V and 8 bases from J, with 20 bases in between. This CDR3 spans 14 amino acids. The V gene's germline CDR1 is SGDLS and CDR2 YYNGEE. The CDR3 DNA reads TGTGCCAGCACCCGGGGGGGAGGGACTTACGGCTACACCTTC. This sequence encodes CASTRGGGTYGYTF.

The chain is built from TRBV28 and TRBJ2-1; no reliable D call. This CDR3 region has 13 residues. Trimming cost V 3 bases and J 9 bases, with 12 bases left between them. The germline V gene has CDR1 MDHEN and CDR2 SYDVKM. The CDR3 coding sequence is TGTGCCAGCAGTTTTCGACTGGCCGGTGAGCAGTTCTTC. It yields the protein CASSFRLAGEQFF.

This clone appeared a few times. V is TRBV7-8 and J is TRBJ1-1; D is uncertain. CDR1 and CDR2 from the germline V gene are SGHVS and FQNEAQ. The CDR3 sequence is 13 residues long. V lost 1 base and J lost 3, with 6 bases in between. The CDR3: CASSLEAYTEAFF. In nucleotides, the CDR3 is TGTGCCAGCAGCTTAGAAGCATACACTGAAGCTTTCTTT.

This chain connects TRBV9 to TRBJ2-5; the D gene is possibly TRBD1 (5 bases). Germline lookup yields CDR1 SGDLS and CDR2 YYNGEE. This CDR3 has 12 residues. Trimming took 4 bases from V and 5 from J, leaving 9 bases between them. CDR3 sequence: CASSPGSETQYF. The CDR3 coding sequence is TGTGCCAGCAGCCCAGGGTCCGAGACCCAGTACTTC.